Given below is one TCR beta chain in context. Unique molecular identifiers tagged the TCRbeta library. TCRdb reanalysed the PCR reads using MiXCR and keeps one entry per CDR3 protein. Here the sample spans approximately 400,000 distinct CDR3 sequences, roughly a tenth being singletons. The data derive from a study of T-cell reconstitution after alpha-beta-depleted transplantation in children. The CDR3 runs 15 residues. The V gene's germline CDR1 is MNHEY and CDR2 SVGEGT. The V end lost 2 bases, the J end lost 7 bases, and 14 bases lay between the germline ends. This sequence was found in a human donor who donated a stem cell graft to a child with acute myeloid leukemia. J is TRBJ2-2 and V is TRBV6-2 or TRBV6-3; D unclear. The specimen comprised PBMCs from the stem cell graft donor, sampled from the stem cell graft. The CDR3 here is CASSYLPEAYGELFF. The CDR3 nucleotides read TGTGCCAGCAGTTACCTACCCGAAGCGTACGGGGAGCTGTTTTTT.